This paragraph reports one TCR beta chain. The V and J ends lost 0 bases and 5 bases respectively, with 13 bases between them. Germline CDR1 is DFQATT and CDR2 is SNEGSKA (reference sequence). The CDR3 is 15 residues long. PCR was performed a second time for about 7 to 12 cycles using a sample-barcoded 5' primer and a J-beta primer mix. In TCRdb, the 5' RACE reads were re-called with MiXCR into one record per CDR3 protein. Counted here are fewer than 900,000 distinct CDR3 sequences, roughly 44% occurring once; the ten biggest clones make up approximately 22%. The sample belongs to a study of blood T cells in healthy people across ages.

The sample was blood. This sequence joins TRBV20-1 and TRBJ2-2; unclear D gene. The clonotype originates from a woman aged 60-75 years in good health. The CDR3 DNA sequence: TGCAGTGCTAGAGATCTCGGTGAAGGGACCGGGGAGCTGTTTTTT. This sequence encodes CSARDLGEGTGELFF.